One sample yielded the 6 T cell receptor beta chains listed below, sequenced in a study of spatial heterogeneity in lung cancer. Stated time point: sample taken at primary tumor resection. TCRdb redid the calling of the 5' RACE reads with MiXCR, one entry per CDR3 protein. In the table there are 40,000 or so distinct CDR3 sequences, 2.5% to 3.5% of which are singletons. Material: normal lung tissue next to the tumor, obtained at surgery. The source of these receptors is a male donor with early-stage non-small cell lung cancer.

At least ten counts were recorded for this clonotype. The chain links TRBV2 to TRBJ1-2; D not resolved. The V gene lost 5 bases and the J gene lost 5 bases, with 12 bases spanning the gap. The CDR3 is 13 amino acids. Germline values: CDR1 SNHLY, CDR2 FYNNEI. CDR3 DNA: TGTGCCAGCAGTTTAGACGGGGTGTATGGCTACACCTTC. Its protein is CASSLDGVYGYTF. Based on the CDR3 plus reference TRBV2 and TRBJ1-2, the full variable domain is EPEVTQTPSHQVTQMGQEVILRCVPISNHLYFYWYRQILGQKVEFLVSFYNNEISEKSEIFDDQFSVERPDGSNFTLKIRSTKLEDSAMYFCASSLDGVYGYTFGSGTRLTVV.

This clonotype showed up many times. Because it lacks the conserved phenylalanine or tryptophan at the end, this CDR3 is likely a read error. The chain carries TRBV7-9 and TRBJ1-3, with 7 bases aligning to TRBD1. The V and J ends lost 6 bases and 2 bases, in that order; junction bases with no gene match: 7. The CDR3 extends over 15 amino acids. Germline CDR1 and CDR2: SEHNR and FQNEAQ (reference sequence). In nucleotides, the CDR3 is TGTGCCAGCAGTCACTTCGACAGGGCTGGAAACACCATATATTCT. It translates to CASSHFDRAGNTIYS.

This clonotype has a count of ten or more. The V call is TRBV28, the J call TRBJ1-2; 7 bases line up with TRBD1. There are 15 residues in the CDR3. Germline lookup yields CDR1 MDHEN and CDR2 SYDVKM. Trimming cost V 6 bases and J 4 bases; bases outside gene matches: 11. The CDR3 reads CASRSTGVERYGYTF. As DNA, the CDR3 is TGTGCCAGCAGGTCTACAGGGGTCGAACGCTATGGCTACACCTTC.

At least ten counts were recorded for this clonotype. The V call is TRBV5-1, the J call TRBJ1-1; 8 bases are shared with TRBD1. CDR1 and CDR2 (germline): SGHRS, YFSETQ. J was trimmed by 3 bases and V by 4 bases; bases with no gene match: 5. The CDR3 extends over 14 amino acids. The DNA of the CDR3 is TGCGCCAGCAGCACCGGACAGGGCTACACTGAAGCTTTCTTT. Its translation: CASSTGQGYTEAFF.

This clonotype was detected many times. The V and J genes are TRBV5-1 and TRBJ2-3, with D uncertain. The CDR3 spans 14 residues. The germline V and J ends were trimmed by 3 bases and 7 bases, with 15 bases remaining between them. Germline V gives CDR1 SGHRS, CDR2 YFSETQ. The CDR3 nucleotides are TGCGCCAGCAGCTCGGCAGGTGTGTCAAATACGCAGTATTTT. Translated, it gives CASSSAGVSNTQYF.

This clonotype was seen at least ten times. The chain is built from TRBV7-9 and TRBJ2-1; 15 bases fit TRBD2. J was trimmed by 8 bases and V by 6 bases; bases with no gene match: 5. This CDR3 contains 15 residues. Per germline, CDR1 SEHNR and CDR2 FQNEAQ (reference sequence). The CDR3 DNA follows: TGTGCCAGCAGTTCTTGGACTAGCGGGAGGGATGAGCAGTTCTTC. Translation gives CASSSWTSGRDEQFF.